One and the same sample provided the 19 T cell receptor beta chains below, sequenced in a study of blood T cell repertoires in COVID-19. Sequencing was performed with immunoSEQ multiplex PCR; in TCRdb, only in-frame clones are kept and a portion is missing. Of 300,000 to 350,000 clones in the sample, roughly 87% were seen once. Sequencing used PBMCs or T cells enriched from blood (not recorded which). The receptors originated from a woman between 18 and 29 years old who had recovered from COVID-19.

The rearrangement joins TRBV18 to TRBJ1-5; no clear D. The CDR3 loop spans 14 amino acids. V was trimmed by 5 bases and J by 5 bases, leaving 13 bases between them. The germline V gene encodes CDR1 KGHSH and CDR2 LQKENI. The CDR3 spells CASSARVPDQPQHF. In DNA form, the CDR3 reads TGTGCCAGCTCAGCCCGGGTCCCAGATCAGCCCCAGCATTTT.

The V and J genes are TRBV5-1 and TRBJ1-2, with a tentative D call TRBD1 (6 bases). The CDR3 totals 16 residues. In germline, CDR1 is SGHRS, CDR2 YFSETQ. V shed 0 bases and J shed 1 base, with 13 bases lying between them. This CDR3 is CASSLGAGTFNYGYTF. The CDR3 DNA sequence: TGCGCCAGCAGCTTGGGGGCCGGGACATTTAACTATGGCTACACCTTC.

The chain couples TRBV10-3 to TRBJ1-5, with 8 bases that match TRBD1. Germline CDR1 reads ENHRY; CDR2 reads SYGVKD. The CDR3 contains 15 residues. The V gene end was trimmed by 2 bases and the J gene end by 6 bases; junction bases not matched to a gene: 6. In DNA, the CDR3 is TGTGCCATCAGTGAGGGGACAGGCCTCAGTCAGCCCCAGCATTTT. The encoded protein is CAISEGTGLSQPQHF.

This clone appeared once. The rearrangement joins TRBV10-3 to TRBJ1-2; 9 positions match TRBD1. This CDR3 comprises 17 residues. Trimming at V came to 0 bases and at J to 5 bases, leaving 10 bases not matched to a gene. Germline V CDR1 and CDR2: ENHRY, SYGVKD. The CDR3 protein is CAISESKQGAMNYGYTF. The CDR3 region has the DNA TGTGCCATCAGTGAGTCGAAACAGGGGGCGATGAATTATGGCTACACCTTC.

V gene TRBV23-1 combines with J gene TRBJ2-3; 8 bases fit TRBD1. TRBV23-1 carries the ORF label, with uncertain function. V trimming: 8 bases; J trimming: 1 base; junction bases outside the gene matches: 8. This CDR3 has 15 amino acids. The CDR3 is CASEGPGQGTDTQYF. The CDR3 DNA reads as TGCGCCAGCGAGGGACCGGGACAGGGCACAGATACGCAGTATTTT.

The V gene is TRBV13, the J gene TRBJ2-1; 10 bases line up with TRBD2. Trimming cost V 1 base and J 8 bases; bases outside gene matches: 5. CDR3 size: 15 residues. Germline values: CDR1 PRHDT, CDR2 FYEKMQ (reference sequence). The DNA of the CDR3 is TGTGCCAGCAGCTTAGTACCGGGGACTAGCGATGAGCAGTTCTTC. Translation: CASSLVPGTSDEQFF.

The chain carries TRBV3-1 (or the pseudogene TRBV3-2) and TRBJ1-4, with D possibly matching TRBD1 (5 bases). Germline assignment: CDR1 LGHDT and CDR2 YNNKEL (reference sequence). The CDR3 spans 15 residues. V was trimmed by 1 base and J by 6 bases, leaving 12 bases between them. The CDR3 bases are TGTGCCAGCAGCCAAGCACCGGGGGGGTATGAAAAACTGTTTTTT. Translation: CASSQAPGGYEKLFF.

The V and J genes are TRBV9 and TRBJ1-3; D might be TRBD1 (6 bases). The CDR3 covers 14 residues. The V and J ends lost 3 bases and 1 base respectively, with 8 bases between them. The germline V gene has CDR1 SGDLS and CDR2 YYNGEE. The CDR3 DNA follows: TGTGCCAGCAGCGCAGGGACATCTGGAAACACCATATATTTT. Residues: CASSAGTSGNTIYF. The whole variable domain, remainder taken from reference TRBV9 and TRBJ1-3, is DSGVTQTPKHLITATGQRVTLRCSPRSGDLSVYWYQQSLDQGLQFLIQYYNGEERAKGNILERFSAQQFPDLHSELNLSSLELGDSALYFCASSAGTSGNTIYFGEGSWLTVV.

V and J are TRBV27 and TRBJ1-1, with D perhaps TRBD1 (5 bases). From germline, CDR1 is MNHEY and CDR2 SMNVEV (reference sequence). V was shortened by 3 bases and J by 3 bases, with 11 bases between the two germline ends. The length of the CDR3 is 14 residues. As DNA, the CDR3 is TGTGCCAGCAGTTTCTCGGGGGGGGACACTGAAGCTTTCTTT. Its translation: CASSFSGGDTEAFF.

This sequence joins TRBV9 and TRBJ1-2, with D maybe TRBD1 (5 bases). V lost 4 bases and J lost 8, with 18 bases in between. Germline V CDR1 and CDR2: SGDLS, YYNGEE. The CDR3 is 14 residues long. This CDR3 reads CASSPGVGGYGYTF. The CDR3 DNA is TGTGCCAGCAGCCCGGGAGTGGGGGGATACGGCTACACCTTC. Using reference TRBV9 and TRBJ1-2 for the parts outside the CDR3, the full variable domain is DSGVTQTPKHLITATGQRVTLRCSPRSGDLSVYWYQQSLDQGLQFLIQYYNGEERAKGNILERFSAQQFPDLHSELNLSSLELGDSALYFCASSPGVGGYGYTFGSGTRLTVV.

The chain combines TRBV19 with TRBJ2-5; 7 positions match TRBD1. This CDR3 has 17 residues. Germline CDR1 LNHDA, CDR2 SQIVND (reference sequence). With V trimmed by 4 bases and J by 6 bases, 17 bases remained unmatched. CDR3 nucleotides: TGTGCCAGTAGTAGAAGAACAGGGGCAGGTAAAAGGAAGACCCAGTACTTC. It encodes CASSRRTGAGKRKTQYF.

In its sample, this clone was seen a few times. The J gene is TRBJ1-2, the V gene TRBV6-4; maybe TRBD1 (5 bases). The germline V gene has CDR1 MRHNA and CDR2 SNTAGT. CDR3 length: 14 amino acids. Deletions cut 1 base from V and 8 bases from J, with 14 bases between. CDR3 loop: CASSDLNEPGGYTF. The CDR3 region has the DNA TGTGCCAGCAGTGACTTGAACGAACCAGGGGGCTACACCTTC.

This clone was detected once. The chain has TRBV15 and TRBJ2-7; 9 bases match TRBD2. Losses at the gene ends were 9 bases for V and 2 bases for J; bases not matched to a gene: 8. CDR1 and CDR2 from the germline V gene are LNHNV and YYDKDF (reference sequence). CDR3 length equals 14 residues. DNA for the CDR3: TGTGCCACGCGTCCTAGCGGGGATACCTACGAGCAGTACTTC. Translating it yields CATRPSGDTYEQYF. Combining the CDR3 with reference TRBV15 and TRBJ2-7 gives the whole variable domain DAMVIQNPRYQVTQFGKPVTLSCSQTLNHNVMYWYQQKSSQAPKLLFHYYDKDFNNEADTPDNFQSRRPNTSFCFLDIRSPGLGDTAMYLCATRPSGDTYEQYFGPGTRLTVT.

V and J are TRBV5-5 and TRBJ1-6; D is possibly TRBD1 (5 bases). This CDR3 has 15 amino acids. Trimming pared 1 base from V and 0 bases from J, leaving 5 bases between. The germline V gene encodes CDR1 SGHKS and CDR2 YYEKEE (reference sequence). The CDR3 loop reads CASSLQGSYNSPLHF. CDR3 in DNA: TGTGCCAGCAGCTTGCAGGGCTCCTATAATTCACCCCTCCACTTT.

This clone was seen only a few times. CDR3 nucleotides: TGTGCCAGCAACTTTGGAGGGACCGGGGAGCTGTTTTTT. Residues: CASNFGGTGELFF. The chain links TRBV7-2 to TRBJ2-2; the D gene is possibly TRBD2 (6 bases). In germline, CDR1 is SGHTA, CDR2 FQGNSA. The V and J ends lost 7 bases and 5 bases respectively, with 11 bases between them. The CDR3 is made up of 13 amino acids.

This clone has a single count. This rearrangement joins TRBV2 to TRBJ2-7, with D perhaps TRBD2 (5 bases). The CDR3 consists of 13 residues. The V end lost 7 bases, the J end lost 2 bases, and 12 bases lay between the germline ends. The germline V gene encodes CDR1 SNHLY and CDR2 FYNNEI. This CDR3 is CASKRGFTYEQYF. The CDR3 DNA reads TGTGCCAGCAAACGGGGTTTTACCTACGAGCAGTACTTC.

V gene TRBV7-8 combines with J gene TRBJ2-3; TRBD2 matches at 12 bases. V lost 3 bases, J lost 5 bases, and 9 bases stayed unmatched. In germline, CDR1 is SGHVS, CDR2 FQNEAQ. The CDR3 covers 17 residues. CDR3 protein: CASSFGASGRAEDTQYF. The CDR3 DNA is TGTGCCAGCAGCTTCGGGGCTAGCGGGAGGGCCGAAGATACGCAGTATTTT.

This clone has only one observation. The chain carries TRBV27 and TRBJ1-2; a weak D match, TRBD1 (6 bases). The germline gives CDR1 MNHEY, CDR2 SMNVEV (reference sequence). V lost 2 bases to trimming and J lost 8 bases, with 15 bases between them. There are 14 residues in the CDR3. The CDR3: CASSLISGAGGYTF. In DNA, the CDR3 is TGTGCCAGCAGTTTAATTTCAGGGGCCGGGGGCTACACCTTC.

The chain uses TRBV4-2 and TRBJ2-7; a possible D gene is TRBD1 (5 bases). This CDR3 is built from 13 residues. The V and J ends lost 1 base and 7 bases respectively, with 11 bases between them. Germline lookup yields CDR1 LGHNA and CDR2 YNFKEQ. The CDR3 protein is CASSQGQKIEQYF. As DNA, the CDR3 is TGTGCCAGCAGCCAAGGACAGAAAATTGAGCAGTACTTC.